This entry concerns a single T cell receptor (beta chain). Its specificity is unknown. The PCR made use of 60 Vbeta and 13 Jbeta primers. Only in-frame clones appear in the TCRdb table, and some are missing; sequencing was by immunoSEQ multiplex PCR. The sample gives approximately 150,000 clones, around 79% of which show up once; around 3% is in the top ten. The entry originates in a study of cytomegalovirus exposure and HLA in healthy donors. Overall study findings and caveats: Across donors, most TCRs were seen rarely, yet some public ones were widespread. With high specificity and sensitivity, the classifier reportedly diagnosed cytomegalovirus status. Most CMV-associated TCR beta chains appeared HLA-restricted in a later analysis.

CDR3 length: 16 amino acids. The germline CDR1 and CDR2 sequences are GTSNPN and SVGIG (reference sequence). With 2 bases clipped from V and 1 base from J, the junction kept 8 bases outside the gene matches. The chain employs TRBV30 and TRBJ2-3; 8 bases fit TRBD2. This receptor was taken from a middle-aged woman in good health and CMV-seropositive. Sequencing was done on a sample of PBMCs. CDR3 in DNA: TGTGCCTGGAGTCTTACTAGCGGATGGGGCACAGATACGCAGTATTTT. The encoded protein is CAWSLTSGWGTDTQYF. Using reference TRBV30 and TRBJ2-3 for the parts outside the CDR3, the full variable domain is SQTIHQWPATLVQPVGSPLSLECTVEGTSNPNLYWYRQAAGRGLQLLFYSVGIGQISSEVPQNLSASRPQDRQFILSSKKLLLSDSGFYLCAWSLTSGWGTDTQYFGPGTRLTVL.